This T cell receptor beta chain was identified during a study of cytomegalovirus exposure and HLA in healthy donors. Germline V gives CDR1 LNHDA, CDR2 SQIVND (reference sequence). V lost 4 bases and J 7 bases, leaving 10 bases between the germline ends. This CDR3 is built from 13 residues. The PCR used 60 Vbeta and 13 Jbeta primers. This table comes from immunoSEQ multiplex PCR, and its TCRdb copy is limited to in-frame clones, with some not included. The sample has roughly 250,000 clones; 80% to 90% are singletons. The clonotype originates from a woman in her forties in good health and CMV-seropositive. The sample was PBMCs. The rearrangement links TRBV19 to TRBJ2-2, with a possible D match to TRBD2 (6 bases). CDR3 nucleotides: TGTGCCAGTAGTAGCGGGACGGGCGGGGAGCTGTTTTTT. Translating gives CASSSGTGGELFF.